This T cell receptor beta chain was documented in a study of cytomegalovirus exposure and HLA in healthy donors (dated by TCRdb to about 2017). Notes on the research overall: In an earlier analysis of about 560 of the donors, 250 to 300 Gb of sequence data and 100 million or so unique TCR beta sequences from about 190 million T cells were reported. Among the approximately 430 genotyped donors, around 81% belonged to the genetic ancestry cluster associated with self-reported Caucasian donors. The study aimed to test whether signatures of past pathogen exposure could be identified by cataloging public T cell receptors. Five DR-DQ haplotypes were handled as single units for association and clustering, since linkage in the cohort was strong. The T cell repertoires of several hundred subjects were profiled by immunosequencing and related to cytomegalovirus serostatus. Typing coverage differed by locus: A, B, C, DRB1 and DQB1 were typed in roughly 629-640 donors, DQA1 in 522, DPA1 in some 570, and DPB1 in 400 to 490. Across around 400 genotyped donors of the cohort, an average of about 240,000 unique TCR beta nucleotide sequences per donor were sequenced, and roughly 20% of those sequences were non-productive. All discovery cohort repertoires had been generated using a single sequencing platform. To decide whether each TCR beta V gene segment behaved as functional or pseudogenic, an earlier analysis of 587 of the donors relied on high-throughput TCR beta sequencing. Donor age, sex, ethnicity and CMV serostatus were compiled alongside the repertoire data. A later analysis re-analyzed previously published TCR beta repertoires from 660 or so donors and added high-resolution HLA genotyping to study TCR occurrence patterns. In addition to the first cohort of 666 subjects, a separate validation cohort of 100 to 150 different subjects was used. The study combined high-throughput TCR immunosequencing, statistical association of individual TCRs with disease status, and machine learning to predict cytomegalovirus infection status. The later analysis used no new phenotypic data to find candidate immune exposures, relying instead on TCR beta sequences and their occurrence across donors. An early release covering some 640 HLA-typed donors comprised about 300 gigabases of sequencing data and some 79 million unique TCR sequences. Genome-wide SNP genotypes for about 65% of the roughly 700 donors were used in a later genetic analysis, which treated that subset as a discovery cohort. Class I and class II HLA loci were covered by the typing at four-digit resolution. The paper's findings and limits, for the study overall: A later analysis found that TCR association rates varied across HLA loci, with DRB1 alleles showing the most associated TCRs and HLA-C alleles the fewest. In vitro tests confirmed that a few of the cytomegalovirus-associated TCR beta chains recognize cytomegalovirus antigens. While some public TCRs were present in many individuals, most TCR sequences turned up only very rarely across donors. The presence/absence analyses assumed that sequencing depth was roughly uniform across donors, and that assumption may not be true. Only TCR beta chains were sequenced in this cohort, and the absence of alpha or paired-chain data limited detectable features. Because HLA typing was missing for some donors at each locus, association tests included only the typed subset. The classifier was reported to diagnose cytomegalovirus status with high specificity and sensitivity in both the original and validation cohorts. Compared with the approximately 700-donor mean, donors in an Asian-associated ancestry cluster had fewer N-insertions in productive TCRs, according to a later genetic analysis. In a later genetic analysis, a missense DCLRE1C variant was associated with V-gene and J-gene trimming of TCR beta chains, and the association was replicated in an independent cohort. Because counts were too low, roughly 16 rarely observed V segments, including chromosome 9 orphons, were left out of the earlier analysis of 500 to 750 of the donors. A cluster of highly shared sequence variants was judged likely to represent a technical artifact of the sequencing pipeline. In a later analysis, several top co-occurrence clusters were reported to appear linked to parvovirus B19, influenza, CMV and Epstein-Barr virus. In the study, around 150 TCR beta chains were listed as associated with cytomegalovirus. When HLA alleles, especially DR and DQ, strongly co-occurred, attributing TCR associations to individual alleles was difficult. The 87-base-pair reads could not distinguish some IMGT-functional V segments, including TRBV6-2 and TRBV6-3, so those segments were excluded. Broadly in line with IMGT annotations, most TCR beta V segments showed up in productive rearrangements about 90% or about 30% of the time in an earlier analysis of around 600 of the donors. In a later analysis, HLA-associated TCR beta chains showed more clonal expansion and lower generation probabilities than non-associated chains that were equally common. According to the authors, the approach could potentially be generalized to other disease states and immunological phenotypes. In a later analysis, about 17,000 TCR beta sequences were associated with specific HLA alleles at a false discovery rate of 0.05. Immune exposure information for the cohort was limited to CMV serostatus. A further reported finding was that TCR beta sequences accurately predicted the HLA-A and HLA-B alleles for most subjects in the first cohort. Correlated functional status among segregating V segments might be attributable to linkage disequilibrium, but an unknown experimental factor could not be ruled out. According to a later analysis, most CMV-associated TCR beta chains appeared to be HLA-restricted, and the HLA associations seemed to be driven largely by CMV exposure.

Turning to this clone: This clone's antigen is unknown. Nothing much larger sits one base from this clone, and base qualities are not available.

The CDR3, from cysteine to phenylalanine, totals 13 residues. Just the 39-base CDR3 DNA is kept, in frame starting at base 1. The germline V gene (reference sequence) sets CDR1 to MNHNY and CDR2 to SVGAGI. Between the V and J ends, shortened by 2 bases and 8 bases respectively, the junction contains 10 bases. The cohort comprised more than 550 healthy bone marrow donors. Cohort members were all nominally healthy when sampled, although unrecorded immune exposures were likely present. The donor tested CMV seropositive, placing the donor among the approximately 310 seropositive members of the cohort. A peripheral blood sample was provided by each donor, and peripheral blood mononuclear cells were used for TCR beta sequencing. The Qiagen DNeasy Blood Extraction Kit was used to extract genomic DNA from the blood cell samples. The method behind the library was the immunoSEQ multiplex PCR assay. A mixture of 60 forward primers for TCR Vbeta segments and 13 reverse primers for TCR Jbeta segments was used in the multiplex PCR. The CDR3 region of rearranged TCR beta genes was amplified from genomic DNA by a multiplex PCR assay. The Illumina HiSeq System was used to sequence the amplified TCR beta libraries as 87-base-pair reads. In the source study's methods: In a later analysis, tens of millions of unique TCR beta chains were counted across the roughly 610 repertoires, and some 10 million of these chains were shared by at least two donors. Raw reads were error-corrected and collapsed into unique sequences with a nearest-neighbor algorithm that merged closely related sequences to remove PCR and sequencing errors. V, D and J gene segments were assigned by aligning CDR3 sequences to IMGT reference sequences. For a sequence to be retained, a match of at least six nucleotides was required to both a V gene segment and a J gene segment. A rearrangement was called productive if the CDR3 had no stop codons and remained in frame with V and J, and every other rearrangement was called non-productive. CDR3 was defined by IMGT convention, running from the second conserved V-encoded cysteine to the conserved J-encoded phenylalanine. The earlier analysis of about 500 of the donors excluded sequences that lacked an unambiguous match to a single V gene segment. An earlier analysis of 550 to 650 of the donors classified V segments as functional when productive rearrangements were above 56.7% and as segregating when the standard deviation between donors was above 5%. A statistical classification framework was built for diagnosing cytomegalovirus status from the catalog of TCR beta chain sequences. In a later analysis, TCR nucleotide sequences were compared against IMGT/GENE-DB human TR gene sequences so that V and J genes could be assigned. Using the TCRdist pipeline, a later analysis assigned CDR3 sequences along with most-parsimonious VDJ recombination scenarios. In a later analysis, each TCR beta chain was defined by its CDR3 amino acid sequence together with its V-gene family, and reads lacking a unique V-gene family were excluded. As a way to deal with suspected cross-contamination and a sequencing artifact, a later analysis dropped approximately 590 nucleotide sequences that were highly shared and had low generation probability. For each public chain, a later analysis derived a clonal expansion index from normalized ranks of inferred template counts within each repertoire. A later analysis computed generation probabilities with a VDJ recombination model fitted to out-of-frame rearrangements, and checked the results against IGoR. In a later analysis, hypergeometric tests were used to score TCR-TCR, TCR-HLA and TCR-CMV co-occurrence, with a repertoire-size bias correction applied to TCR pairs. A later analysis estimated false discovery rates by permuting HLA or CMV assignments 20 times. In a later analysis, co-occurring TCRs were grouped using DBSCAN, and TCRdist sequence similarity was added for clustering within HLA-allele-positive subsets. For co-occurrence clustering, repertoires with fewer than 30,000 or more than 120,000 public chains were excluded, along with roughly 5 repertoires with anomalous nucleotide sharing. In TCRdb, the immuneACCESS table is reduced to in-frame sequences with V and J assigned. These tables do not hold every clone; where another copy was compared, an unresolved V gene accounts for under half, and the others remain unexplained. V and J calls and clone size are given by that table; D and trimming were obtained from the DNA. For this sample there are roughly 80,000 clones; approximately 60% appear just once. 4% to 4.5% of the sample belongs to the ten largest clones.

The specimen sequenced was PBMCs. This clonotype originated in a male donor in good health and CMV-seropositive. The rearranged segments are TRBV6-6 and TRBJ2-1; matching of 5 bases hints at TRBD1 as the D gene. At the DNA level, the sequence is TGTGCCAGCAGTTACGGCGGACAATATGAGCAGTTCTTC. It translates as CASSYGGQYEQFF.